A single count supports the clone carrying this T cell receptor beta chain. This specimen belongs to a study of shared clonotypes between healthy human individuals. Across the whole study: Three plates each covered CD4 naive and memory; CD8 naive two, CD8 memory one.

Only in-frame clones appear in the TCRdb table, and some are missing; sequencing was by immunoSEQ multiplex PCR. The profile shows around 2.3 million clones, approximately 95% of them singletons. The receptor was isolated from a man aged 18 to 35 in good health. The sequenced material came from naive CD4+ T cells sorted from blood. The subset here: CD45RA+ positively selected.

CDR3 protein: CAWSVPGEGGYTF. As DNA, the CDR3 is TGTGCCTGGAGTGTACCCGGGGAGGGTGGCTACACCTTC. The genes are TRBV30 and TRBJ1-2; the D is unclear. The germline V gene has CDR1 GTSNPN and CDR2 SVGIG (reference sequence). CDR3 length equals 13 residues. V was shortened by 0 bases and J by 7 bases, with 12 bases between the two germline ends.